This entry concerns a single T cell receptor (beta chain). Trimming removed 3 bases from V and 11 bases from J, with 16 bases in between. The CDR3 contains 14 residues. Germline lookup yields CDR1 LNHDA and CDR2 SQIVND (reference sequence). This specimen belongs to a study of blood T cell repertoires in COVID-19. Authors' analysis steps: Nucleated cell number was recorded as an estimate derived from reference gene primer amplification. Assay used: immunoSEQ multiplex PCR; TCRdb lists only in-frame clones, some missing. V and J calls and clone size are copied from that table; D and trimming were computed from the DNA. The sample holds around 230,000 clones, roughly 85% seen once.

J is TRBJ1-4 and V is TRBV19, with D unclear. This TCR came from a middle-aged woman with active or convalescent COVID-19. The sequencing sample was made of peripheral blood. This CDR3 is CASSIDGLASKLFF. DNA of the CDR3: TGTGCCAGTAGTATCGACGGACTCGCCAGTAAACTGTTTTTT. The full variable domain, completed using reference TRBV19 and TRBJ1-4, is DGGITQSPKYLFRKEGQNVTLSCEQNLNHDAMYWYRQDPGQGLRLIYYSQIVNDFQKGDIAEGYSVSREKKESFPLTVTSAQKNPTAFYLCASSIDGLASKLFFGSGTQLSVL.